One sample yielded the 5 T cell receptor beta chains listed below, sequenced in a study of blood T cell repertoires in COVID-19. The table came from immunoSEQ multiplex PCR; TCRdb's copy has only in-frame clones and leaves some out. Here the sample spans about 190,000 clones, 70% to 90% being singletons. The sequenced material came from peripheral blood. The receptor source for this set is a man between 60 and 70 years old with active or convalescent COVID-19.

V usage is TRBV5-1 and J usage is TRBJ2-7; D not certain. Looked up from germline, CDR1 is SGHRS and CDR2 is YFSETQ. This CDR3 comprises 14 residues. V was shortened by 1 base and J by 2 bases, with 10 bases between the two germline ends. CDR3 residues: CASSLTLNTYEQYF. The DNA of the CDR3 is TGCGCCAGCAGCTTGACCCTGAACACCTACGAGCAGTACTTC.

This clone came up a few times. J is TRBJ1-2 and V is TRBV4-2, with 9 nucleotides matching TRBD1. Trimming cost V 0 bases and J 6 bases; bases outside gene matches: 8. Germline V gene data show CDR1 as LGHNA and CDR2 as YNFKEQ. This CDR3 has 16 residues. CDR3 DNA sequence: TGTGCCAGCAGCCAAGAGGACAGGGGCCTAGGTGATGGCTACACCTTC. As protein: CASSQEDRGLGDGYTF.

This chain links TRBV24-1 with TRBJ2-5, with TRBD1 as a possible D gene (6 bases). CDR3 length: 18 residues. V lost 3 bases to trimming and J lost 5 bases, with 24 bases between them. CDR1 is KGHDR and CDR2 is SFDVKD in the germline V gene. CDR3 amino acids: CATSDPQGKPGEQETQYF. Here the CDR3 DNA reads TGTGCCACCAGTGATCCGCAGGGGAAACCCGGCGAACAGGAGACCCAGTACTTC.

The CDR3 loop is CATGLAGGRPDTQYF. The CDR3 bases are TGTGCCACCGGACTAGCGGGGGGGCGTCCAGATACGCAGTATTTT. The chain is built from TRBV24-1 and TRBJ2-3, with 15 bases that match TRBD2. The trim removed 9 bases at V and 4 bases at J, leaving 4 bases unmatched. Germline V gene lookup returns CDR1 KGHDR and CDR2 SFDVKD. There are 15 residues in the CDR3.

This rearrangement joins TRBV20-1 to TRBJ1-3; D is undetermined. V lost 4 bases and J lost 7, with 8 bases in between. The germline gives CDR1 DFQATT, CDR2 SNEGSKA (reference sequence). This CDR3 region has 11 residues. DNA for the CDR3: TGCAGTGCTACTCAACTGAACACCATATATTTT. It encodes CSATQLNTIYF.